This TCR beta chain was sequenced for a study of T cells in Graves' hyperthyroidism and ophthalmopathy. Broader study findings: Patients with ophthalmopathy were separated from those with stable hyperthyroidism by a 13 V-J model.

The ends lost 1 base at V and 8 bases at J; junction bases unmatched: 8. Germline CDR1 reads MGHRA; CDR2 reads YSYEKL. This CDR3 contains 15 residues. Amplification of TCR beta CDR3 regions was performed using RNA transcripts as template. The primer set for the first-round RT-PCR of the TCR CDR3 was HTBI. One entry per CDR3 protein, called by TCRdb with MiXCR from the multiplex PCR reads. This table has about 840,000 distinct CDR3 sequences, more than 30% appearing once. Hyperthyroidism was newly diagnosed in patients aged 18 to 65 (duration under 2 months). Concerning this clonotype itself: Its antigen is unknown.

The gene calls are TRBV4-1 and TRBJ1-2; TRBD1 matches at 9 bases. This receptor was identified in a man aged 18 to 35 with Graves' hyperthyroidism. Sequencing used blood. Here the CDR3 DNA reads TGCGCCAGCAGCCAAGGGCTGTCGACAGGGGGAGGCTACACCTTC. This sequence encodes CASSQGLSTGGGYTF.